This TCR beta chain was recorded in a study of blood T cell repertoires in COVID-19. Looking at the study overall: PBMCs, B-cell-depleted T cells, or T cells were the source of the cDNA or gDNA that made up the material.

In the authors' methods: Reference gene primers were amplified, and this amplification served to estimate nucleated cell counts. Produced via immunoSEQ multiplex PCR; TCRdb's table is partial and in-frame only. The V and J calls and the clone size are those of that table, but D and trimming were determined from the DNA. The top ten hold around 2.3% of the sample, which has 260,000 or so clones, around 85% seen once. There are 16 residues in the CDR3. The gene calls are TRBV12-2 and TRBJ2-1; the table's D call of TRBD2 was not tested on the DNA. TRBV12-2 is marked as a pseudogene. Material for sequencing was PBMCs or T cells enriched from blood (not recorded which). The sequence derives from a woman between 50 and 59 years old who had recovered from COVID-19. The CDR3 loop reads CASRFAVPQTHNEQFF. CDR3 sequence (DNA): TGTGCAAGTCGCTTCGCGGTTCCCCAGACCCACAATGAGCAGTTCTTC.